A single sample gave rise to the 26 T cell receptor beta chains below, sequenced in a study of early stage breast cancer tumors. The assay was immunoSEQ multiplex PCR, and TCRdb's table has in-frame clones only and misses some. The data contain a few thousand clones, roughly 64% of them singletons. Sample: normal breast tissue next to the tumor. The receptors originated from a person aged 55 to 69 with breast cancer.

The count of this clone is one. The CDR3 loop is CASSERGLGQGYGYTF. The CDR3 DNA sequence: TGTGCCAGCAGTGAACGGGGACTGGGACAGGGGTATGGCTACACCTTC. The J gene is TRBJ1-2, the V gene TRBV6-1, with 10 bases lining up with TRBD1. CDR1 is MNHNS and CDR2 is SASEGT in the germline V gene. The V and J ends lost 2 bases and 5 bases, in that order; junction bases with no gene match: 8. CDR3 length: 16 amino acids.

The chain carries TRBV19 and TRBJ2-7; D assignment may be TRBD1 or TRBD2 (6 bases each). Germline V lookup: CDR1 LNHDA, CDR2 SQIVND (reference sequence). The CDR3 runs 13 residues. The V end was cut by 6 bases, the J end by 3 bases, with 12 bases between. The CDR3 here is CASSQGGGYEQYF. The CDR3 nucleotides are TGTGCCAGTAGCCAAGGGGGAGGCTACGAGCAGTACTTC.

Here the CDR3 DNA reads TGTGCCAGCAGCAGAGGGACTAGCGGAAACATAAATGAGCAGTTCTTC. This sequence encodes CASSRGTSGNINEQFF. The rearrangement uses TRBV2 and TRBJ2-1; TRBD2 aligns across 11 bases. After removal of 6 bases from V and 7 bases from J, the junction contained 11 bases not matched to a gene. This CDR3 is built from 16 residues. CDR1 is SNHLY, CDR2 FYNNEI, per germline. Looking up the rest from reference TRBV2 and TRBJ2-1 gives the full variable domain: EPEVTQTPSHQVTQMGQEVILRCVPISNHLYFYWYRQILGQKVEFLVSFYNNEISEKSEIFDDQFSVERPDGSNFTLKIRSTKLEDSAMYFCASSRGTSGNINEQFFGPGTRLTVL.

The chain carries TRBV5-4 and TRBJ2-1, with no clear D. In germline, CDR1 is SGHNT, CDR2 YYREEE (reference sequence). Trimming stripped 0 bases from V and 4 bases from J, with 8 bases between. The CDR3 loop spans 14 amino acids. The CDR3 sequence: CASSLGREYNEQFF. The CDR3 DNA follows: TGTGCCAGCAGCTTGGGGAGAGAATACAATGAGCAGTTCTTC.

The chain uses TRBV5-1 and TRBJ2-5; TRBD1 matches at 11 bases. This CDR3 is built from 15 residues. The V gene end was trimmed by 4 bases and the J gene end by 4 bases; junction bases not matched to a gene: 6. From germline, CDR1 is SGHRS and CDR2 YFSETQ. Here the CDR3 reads CASSIGQGAGETQYF. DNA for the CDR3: TGCGCCAGCAGCATAGGACAGGGGGCAGGAGAGACCCAGTACTTC.

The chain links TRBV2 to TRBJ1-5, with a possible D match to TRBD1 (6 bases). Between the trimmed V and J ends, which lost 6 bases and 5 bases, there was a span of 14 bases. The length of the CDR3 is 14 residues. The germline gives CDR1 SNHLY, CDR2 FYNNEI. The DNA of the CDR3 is TGTGCCAGCAGCCAACAGGGAGGGTATCAGCCCCAGCATTTT. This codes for CASSQQGGYQPQHF.

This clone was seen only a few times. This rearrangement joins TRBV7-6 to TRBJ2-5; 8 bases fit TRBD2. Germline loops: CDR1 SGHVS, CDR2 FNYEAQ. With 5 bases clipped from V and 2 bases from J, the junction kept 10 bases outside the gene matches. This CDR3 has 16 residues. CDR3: CASSPSGGGGQETQYF. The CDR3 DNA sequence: TGTGCCAGCAGCCCCTCGGGGGGGGGAGGGCAAGAGACCCAGTACTTC.

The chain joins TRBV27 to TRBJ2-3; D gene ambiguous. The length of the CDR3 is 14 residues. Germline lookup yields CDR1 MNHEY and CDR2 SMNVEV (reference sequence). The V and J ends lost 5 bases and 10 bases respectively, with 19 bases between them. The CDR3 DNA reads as TGTGCCAGCAGTCCCATAGCTAATTCAGTCGCGCAGTATTTT. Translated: CASSPIANSVAQYF.

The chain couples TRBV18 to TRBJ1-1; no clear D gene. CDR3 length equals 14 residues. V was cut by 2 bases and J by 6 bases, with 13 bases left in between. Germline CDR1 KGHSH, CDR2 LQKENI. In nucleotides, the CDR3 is TGTGCCAGCTCACCATTGGTCTTGAAGGCTGAAGCTTTCTTT. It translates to CASSPLVLKAEAFF.

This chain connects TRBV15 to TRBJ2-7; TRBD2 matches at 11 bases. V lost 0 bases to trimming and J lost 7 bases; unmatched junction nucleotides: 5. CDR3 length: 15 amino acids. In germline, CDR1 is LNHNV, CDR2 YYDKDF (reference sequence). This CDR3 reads CATSRDLAGGREQYF. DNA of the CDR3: TGTGCCACCAGCAGAGATCTAGCGGGAGGCCGGGAGCAGTACTTC.

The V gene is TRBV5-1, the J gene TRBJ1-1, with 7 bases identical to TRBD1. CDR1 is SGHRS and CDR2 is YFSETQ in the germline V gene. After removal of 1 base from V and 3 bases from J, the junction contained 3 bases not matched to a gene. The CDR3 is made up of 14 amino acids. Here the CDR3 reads CASSLPGGDTEAFF. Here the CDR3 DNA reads TGCGCCAGCAGCTTGCCAGGGGGGGACACTGAAGCTTTCTTT.

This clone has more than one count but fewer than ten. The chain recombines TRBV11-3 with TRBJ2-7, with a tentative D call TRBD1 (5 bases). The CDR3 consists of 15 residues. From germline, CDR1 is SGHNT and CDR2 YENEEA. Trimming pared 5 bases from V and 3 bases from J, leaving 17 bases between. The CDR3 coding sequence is TGTGCCAGCAGCCCAGGTCCGCAGGGCCTCTACGAGCAGTACTTC. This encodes CASSPGPQGLYEQYF.

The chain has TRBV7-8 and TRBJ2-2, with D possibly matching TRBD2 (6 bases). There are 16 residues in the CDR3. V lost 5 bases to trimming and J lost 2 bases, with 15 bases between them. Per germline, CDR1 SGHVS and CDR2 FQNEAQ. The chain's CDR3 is CASSRRESHNTGELFF. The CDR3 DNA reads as TGTGCCAGCAGCCGGAGGGAGTCTCATAACACCGGGGAGCTGTTTTTT.

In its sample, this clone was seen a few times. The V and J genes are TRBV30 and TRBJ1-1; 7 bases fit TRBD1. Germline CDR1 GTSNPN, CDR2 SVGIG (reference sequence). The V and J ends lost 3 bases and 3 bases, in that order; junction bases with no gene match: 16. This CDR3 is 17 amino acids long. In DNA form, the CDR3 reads TGTGCCTGGAGGGAAGTACAGGGGCGGGGCGGGGACACTGAAGCTTTCTTT. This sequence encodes CAWREVQGRGGDTEAFF.

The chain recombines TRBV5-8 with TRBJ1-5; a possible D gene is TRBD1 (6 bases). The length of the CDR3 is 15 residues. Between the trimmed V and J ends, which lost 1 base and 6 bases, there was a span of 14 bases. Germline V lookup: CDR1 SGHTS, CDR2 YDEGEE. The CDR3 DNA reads TGTGCCAGCAGCTTGCAATCAGGGGCCGGTCAGCCCCAGCATTTT. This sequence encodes CASSLQSGAGQPQHF.

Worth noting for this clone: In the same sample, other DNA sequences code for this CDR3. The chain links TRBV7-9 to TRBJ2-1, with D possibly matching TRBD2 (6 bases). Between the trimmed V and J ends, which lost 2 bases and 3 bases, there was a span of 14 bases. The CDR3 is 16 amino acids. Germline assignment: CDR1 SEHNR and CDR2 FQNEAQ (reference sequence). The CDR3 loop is CASSLSLAGSYNEQFF. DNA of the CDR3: TGTGCCAGCAGCTTAAGTCTGGCGGGGAGCTACAATGAGCAGTTCTTC.

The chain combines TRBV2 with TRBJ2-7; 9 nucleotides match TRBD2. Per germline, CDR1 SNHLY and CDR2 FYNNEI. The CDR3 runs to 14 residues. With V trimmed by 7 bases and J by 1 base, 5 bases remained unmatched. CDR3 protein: CASTTRGGSYEQYF. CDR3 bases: TGTGCCAGCACCACGCGGGGGGGTTCCTACGAGCAGTACTTC. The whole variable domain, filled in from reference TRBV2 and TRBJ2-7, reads EPEVTQTPSHQVTQMGQEVILRCVPISNHLYFYWYRQILGQKVEFLVSFYNNEISEKSEIFDDQFSVERPDGSNFTLKIRSTKLEDSAMYFCASTTRGGSYEQYFGPGTRLTVT.

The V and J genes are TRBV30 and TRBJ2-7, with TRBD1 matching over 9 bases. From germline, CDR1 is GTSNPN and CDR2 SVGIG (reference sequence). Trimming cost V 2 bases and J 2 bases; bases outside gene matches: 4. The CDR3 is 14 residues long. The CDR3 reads CAWSKTGGAYEQYF. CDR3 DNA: TGTGCCTGGAGTAAGACAGGGGGGGCCTACGAGCAGTACTTC.

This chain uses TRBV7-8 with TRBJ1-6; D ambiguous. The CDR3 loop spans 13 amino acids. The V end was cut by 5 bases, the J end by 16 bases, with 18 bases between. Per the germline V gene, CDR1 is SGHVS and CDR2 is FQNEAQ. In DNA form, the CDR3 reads TGTGCCAGCAGCCCAATTCAAGGTGTTAGGCTCCACTTT. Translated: CASSPIQGVRLHF.

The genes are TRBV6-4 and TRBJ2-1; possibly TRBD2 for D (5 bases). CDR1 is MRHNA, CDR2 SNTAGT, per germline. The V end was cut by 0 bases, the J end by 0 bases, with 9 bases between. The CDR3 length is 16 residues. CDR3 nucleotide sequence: TGTGCCAGCAGTGACTCGGCGGGTAGCTCCTACAATGAGCAGTTCTTC. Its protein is CASSDSAGSSYNEQFF.

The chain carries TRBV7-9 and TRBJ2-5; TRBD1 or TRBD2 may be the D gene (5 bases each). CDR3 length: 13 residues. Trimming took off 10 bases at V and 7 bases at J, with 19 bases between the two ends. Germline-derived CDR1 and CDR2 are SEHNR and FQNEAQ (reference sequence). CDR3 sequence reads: CATRRDVRGTQYF. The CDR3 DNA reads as TGTGCCACCCGCCGGGACGTCCGTGGGACCCAGTACTTC.

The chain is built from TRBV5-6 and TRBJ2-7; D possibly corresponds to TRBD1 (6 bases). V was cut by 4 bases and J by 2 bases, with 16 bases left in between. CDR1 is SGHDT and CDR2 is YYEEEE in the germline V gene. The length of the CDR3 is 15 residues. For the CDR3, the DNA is TGTGCCAGCAGCCCGGGCCCGGGACACGCCTACGAGCAGTACTTC. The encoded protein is CASSPGPGHAYEQYF.

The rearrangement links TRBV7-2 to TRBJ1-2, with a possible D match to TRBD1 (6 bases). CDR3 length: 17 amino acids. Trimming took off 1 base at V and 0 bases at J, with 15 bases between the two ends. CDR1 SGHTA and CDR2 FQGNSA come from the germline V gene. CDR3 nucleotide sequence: TGTGCCAGCAGCTTAGACGGACGACAGGCTACTAACTATGGCTACACCTTC. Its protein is CASSLDGRQATNYGYTF.

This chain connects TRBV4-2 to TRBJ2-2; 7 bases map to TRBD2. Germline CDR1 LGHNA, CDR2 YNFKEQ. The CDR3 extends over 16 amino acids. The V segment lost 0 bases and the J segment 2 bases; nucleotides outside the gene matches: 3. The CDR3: CASSQDKRGNTGELFF. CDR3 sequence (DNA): TGTGCCAGCAGCCAAGATAAGCGGGGAAACACCGGGGAGCTGTTTTTT.

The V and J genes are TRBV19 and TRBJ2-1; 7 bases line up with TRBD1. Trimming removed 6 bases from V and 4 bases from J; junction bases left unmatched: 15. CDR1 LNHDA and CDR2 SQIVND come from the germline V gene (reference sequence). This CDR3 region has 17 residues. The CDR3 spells CASSLSTGDGSYNEQFF. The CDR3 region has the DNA TGTGCCAGTAGCCTATCAACAGGGGACGGGTCGTACAATGAGCAGTTCTTC. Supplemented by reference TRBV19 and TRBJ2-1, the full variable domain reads DGGITQSPKYLFRKEGQNVTLSCEQNLNHDAMYWYRQDPGQGLRLIYYSQIVNDFQKGDIAEGYSVSREKKESFPLTVTSAQKNPTAFYLCASSLSTGDGSYNEQFFGPGTRLTVL.

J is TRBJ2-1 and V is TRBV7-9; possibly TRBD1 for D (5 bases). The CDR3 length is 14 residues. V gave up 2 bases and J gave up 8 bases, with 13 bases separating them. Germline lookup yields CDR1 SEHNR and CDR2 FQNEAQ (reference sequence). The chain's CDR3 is CASSLRVQVDEQFF. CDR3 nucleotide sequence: TGTGCCAGCAGCTTAAGAGTACAGGTCGATGAGCAGTTCTTC.